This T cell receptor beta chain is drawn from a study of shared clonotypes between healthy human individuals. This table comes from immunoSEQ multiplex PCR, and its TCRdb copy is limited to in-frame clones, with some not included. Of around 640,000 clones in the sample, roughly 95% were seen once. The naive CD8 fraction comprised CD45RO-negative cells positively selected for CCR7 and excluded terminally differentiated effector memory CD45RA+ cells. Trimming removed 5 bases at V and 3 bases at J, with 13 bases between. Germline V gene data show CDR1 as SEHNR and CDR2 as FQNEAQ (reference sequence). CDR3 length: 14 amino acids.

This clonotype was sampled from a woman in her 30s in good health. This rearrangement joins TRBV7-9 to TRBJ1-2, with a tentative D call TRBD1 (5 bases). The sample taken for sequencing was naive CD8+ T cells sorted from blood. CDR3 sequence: CASSRPGVDYGYTF. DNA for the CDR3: TGTGCCAGCAGCCGGCCGGGGGTAGACTATGGCTACACCTTC.